These 19 T cell receptor beta chains originate from one sample sequenced in a study of blood T cell repertoires in COVID-19. Profiled with immunoSEQ multiplex PCR; TCRdb holds only in-frame clones, not every one. The sample lists about 190,000 clones; about 83% were seen once. The sequencing sample was made of peripheral blood. These receptors were taken from a middle-aged man with active or convalescent COVID-19.

The chain couples TRBV12-3 or TRBV12-4 to TRBJ1-4; perhaps TRBD1 as D (5 bases). With 6 bases removed from V and 6 bases from J, the gap between germline ends came to 11 bases. This CDR3 has 13 amino acids. CDR3 DNA: TGTGCCAGCAGCCCCCGACAGTATGAAAAACTGTTTTTT. It specifies CASSPRQYEKLFF.

This rearrangement joins TRBV18 to TRBJ2-2; D is ambiguous. The CDR3 has 12 amino acids. Trimming stripped 7 bases from V and 6 bases from J, with 9 bases between. CDR1 is KGHSH, CDR2 LQKENI, per germline. This CDR3 is CASLVSSGELFF. DNA for the CDR3: TGTGCCAGCTTAGTTTCCTCCGGGGAGCTGTTTTTT.

CDR3 DNA sequence: TGCGCCAGCAGCTTGACAGGGTCGGCCTATGGCTACACCTTC. Translating it yields CASSLTGSAYGYTF. The chain recombines TRBV5-1 with TRBJ1-2, with D tentatively TRBD1 (6 bases). The CDR3 consists of 14 residues. Trimming cost V 1 base and J 4 bases, with 11 bases left between them. In germline, CDR1 is SGHRS, CDR2 YFSETQ.

The rearrangement joins TRBV30 to TRBJ2-7, with 7 bases aligning to TRBD2. The germline V gene encodes CDR1 GTSNPN and CDR2 SVGIG (reference sequence). The CDR3 is made up of 13 amino acids. With 0 bases clipped from V and 4 bases from J, the junction kept 3 bases outside the gene matches. CDR3 nucleotide sequence: TGTGCCTGGAGTGTGGGGGGGTTTTACGAGCAGTACTTC. This gives the protein CAWSVGGFYEQYF.

CDR3 DNA: TGTGCCAGCAGGTCGAACTATGGCTACACCTTC. It translates to CASRSNYGYTF. The V and J genes are TRBV25-1 and TRBJ1-2; no clear D. This CDR3 comprises 11 residues. Germline V gene data show CDR1 as MGHDK and CDR2 as SYGVNS. V shed 6 bases and J shed 2 bases, with 4 bases lying between them.

This chain connects TRBV18 to TRBJ1-1; D possibly corresponds to TRBD1 (5 bases). The CDR3 runs 16 residues. The ends were cut back, 3 bases at V and 1 base at J, with 15 bases in the middle. Germline V gene sequence: CDR1 KGHSH, CDR2 LQKENI. The CDR3 DNA follows: TGTGCCAGCTCACCTGGGACTCCAGGAGGGAACACTGAAGCTTTCTTT. Residues: CASSPGTPGGNTEAFF.

The J gene is TRBJ2-1, the V gene TRBV7-2, with TRBD2 identical over 7 bases. CDR1 is SGHTA and CDR2 is FQGNSA in the germline V gene. The CDR3 length is 15 residues. Losses at the gene ends were 0 bases for V and 2 bases for J; bases not matched to a gene: 1. CDR3 protein: CASSLAGGAYNEQFF. In DNA form, the CDR3 reads TGTGCCAGCAGCTTAGCGGGGGGGGCCTACAATGAGCAGTTCTTC.

The CDR3 sequence is CASSRTGGEAFF. CDR3 in DNA: TGTGCCAGCAGCCGAACAGGGGGCGAAGCTTTCTTT. The chain couples TRBV7-9 to TRBJ1-1; 9 bases agree with TRBD1. The CDR3 consists of 12 residues. With V trimmed by 5 bases and J by 8 bases, 3 bases remained unmatched. Germline V gives CDR1 SEHNR, CDR2 FQNEAQ (reference sequence).

The rearrangement uses TRBV7-9 and TRBJ1-2, with TRBD1 matching over 7 bases. Losses at the gene ends were 6 bases for V and 0 bases for J; bases not matched to a gene: 10. The germline V gene encodes CDR1 SEHNR and CDR2 FQNEAQ (reference sequence). This CDR3 comprises 16 residues. This CDR3 reads CASRQSGTVANYGYTF. The CDR3 DNA reads TGTGCCAGCAGACAATCTGGGACAGTGGCTAACTATGGCTACACCTTC.

The genes are TRBV10-3 and TRBJ2-1; D may be TRBD1 (5 bases). V lost 10 bases and J lost 6, with 25 bases in between. The CDR3 is 16 amino acids. Germline CDR1 reads ENHRY; CDR2 reads SYGVKD. CDR3 sequence: CATGPPDRLRLNEQFF. The CDR3 DNA is TGTGCCACCGGCCCGCCCGACAGATTAAGGCTCAATGAGCAGTTCTTC.

V gene TRBV6-4 combines with J gene TRBJ1-1; D is perhaps TRBD1 (5 bases). The germline CDR1 and CDR2 sequences are MRHNA and SNTAGT. With 0 bases removed from V and 5 bases from J, the gap between germline ends came to 7 bases. The CDR3 is 13 residues long. The CDR3 DNA reads TGTGCCAGCAGTGACTCGGGGGGAACTGAAGCTTTCTTT. This gives the protein CASSDSGGTEAFF.

J is TRBJ2-7 and V is TRBV7-6, with 9 bases lining up with TRBD1. The CDR3 sequence is 14 residues long. Germline V lookup: CDR1 SGHVS, CDR2 FNYEAQ. J lost 4 bases, V lost 4 bases, and 5 bases had no gene match. CDR3 loop: CASSSGQGEYEQYF. CDR3 DNA sequence: TGTGCCAGCAGCTCGGGACAGGGTGAATACGAGCAGTACTTC.

Only one count was recorded for this clone. V and J are TRBV27 and TRBJ2-5; D might be TRBD2 (5 bases). With 2 bases removed from V and 5 bases from J, the gap between germline ends came to 9 bases. Germline V gives CDR1 MNHEY, CDR2 SMNVEV (reference sequence). This CDR3 is 13 amino acids long. The CDR3 region has the DNA TGTGCCAGCAGTTTAATGGGAGCTGAGACCCAGTACTTC. It yields the protein CASSLMGAETQYF.

The chain couples TRBV29-1 to TRBJ1-5, with 8 bases identical to TRBD1. Trimming took 5 bases from V and 6 from J; bases not matched to a gene: 12. The CDR3 consists of 15 residues. Per germline, CDR1 SQVTM and CDR2 ANQGSEA. The CDR3 is CSVQMDRALGQPQHF. CDR3 in DNA: TGCAGCGTTCAAATGGACAGGGCCCTAGGTCAGCCCCAGCATTTT.

This clone came up once. CDR3 loop: CASSFFPEPSYEQYF. The CDR3 coding sequence is TGTGCCAGCAGCTTCTTCCCGGAGCCCTCCTACGAGCAGTACTTC. This chain joins TRBV7-9 and TRBJ2-7; no clear D gene. The CDR3 totals 15 residues. Germline V gives CDR1 SEHNR, CDR2 FQNEAQ (reference sequence). V was clipped by 3 bases and J by 0 bases, with 12 bases between them.

The CDR3 nucleotides are TGTGCCAGCTCACTCGCCGGGTCCTATAATTCACCCCTCCACTTT. Translation: CASSLAGSYNSPLHF. The chain is built from TRBV18 and TRBJ1-6; D uncertain. Deletions cut 4 bases from V and 1 base from J, with 8 bases between. The CDR3 extends over 15 amino acids. The germline CDR1 and CDR2 sequences are KGHSH and LQKENI.

This clone was picked up one time. This chain uses TRBV5-4 with TRBJ1-2; D is perhaps TRBD1 (6 bases). The CDR3 spans 16 residues. V was clipped by 0 bases and J by 4 bases, with 16 bases between them. The germline V gene has CDR1 SGHNT and CDR2 YYREEE (reference sequence). CDR3 sequence: CASSLGAHRVSYGYTF. The DNA for the CDR3 is TGTGCCAGCAGCTTGGGGGCCCACAGGGTATCCTATGGCTACACCTTC.

V gene TRBV7-9 combines with J gene TRBJ1-2; possible D gene TRBD1, 5 bases. This CDR3 is built from 14 residues. Trimming took off 6 bases at V and 7 bases at J, with 18 bases between the two ends. Germline CDR1 reads SEHNR; CDR2 reads FQNEAQ (reference sequence). The CDR3 reads CASSPYAGNRGYTF. In DNA form, the CDR3 reads TGTGCCAGCAGTCCCTATGCAGGGAATCGTGGCTACACCTTC.

CDR3 coding DNA: TGCGCCAGCAGCCAGGACTATGGCCGGGGTACGCAGTATTTT. Protein product: CASSQDYGRGTQYF. This chain connects TRBV4-3 to TRBJ2-3; D perhaps matches TRBD2 (6 bases). Germline values: CDR1 LGHNA, CDR2 YSLEER. CDR3 size: 14 residues. With 3 bases removed from V and 8 bases from J, the gap between germline ends came to 15 bases.